Shown below are 10 T cell receptor beta chains from a single sample sequenced in a study of blood T cell repertoires in COVID-19. Sequenced by immunoSEQ multiplex PCR; TCRdb stores in-frame clones only, minus some. The data contain under 450,000 clones, 80% to 85% of them singletons. The specimen was PBMCs or T cells enriched from blood (not recorded which). These receptors were collected from a woman in her 50s who had recovered from COVID-19.

The chain is built from TRBV29-1 and TRBJ1-1; D gene ambiguous. V shed 5 bases and J shed 4 bases, with 14 bases lying between them. Germline V gene data show CDR1 as SQVTM and CDR2 as ANQGSEA. The CDR3 consists of 13 residues. The CDR3, as DNA: TGCAGCGTTCGGGGTTGGGCGTTCACTGAAGCTTTCTTT. It yields the protein CSVRGWAFTEAFF.

As regards this clone: Other nucleotide sequences in the sample specify the same CDR3. V is TRBV6-5 and J is TRBJ1-1; 8 bases map to TRBD1. With V trimmed by 2 bases and J by 2 bases, 4 bases remained unmatched. Germline V gene sequence: CDR1 MNHEY, CDR2 SVGAGI. The CDR3 extends over 15 amino acids. CDR3 protein: CASSYGTGRNTEAFF. CDR3 DNA: TGTGCCAGCAGTTACGGGACAGGACGAAACACTGAAGCTTTCTTT.

CDR3 protein: CATGGSGVGSPLHF. The CDR3 coding sequence is TGTGCCACAGGGGGATCTGGGGTTGGCTCACCCCTCCACTTT. The J gene is TRBJ1-6, the V gene TRBV6-5, with TRBD1 matching over 7 bases. CDR3 length equals 14 residues. V trimming: 10 bases; J trimming: 10 bases; junction bases outside the gene matches: 13. Germline-derived CDR1 and CDR2 are MNHEY and SVGAGI.

This chain links TRBV10-2 with TRBJ2-7, with 12 positions matching TRBD2. Germline V gene lookup returns CDR1 WSHSY and CDR2 SAAADI. Unmatched junction bases numbered 6, after V lost 7 bases and J lost 2 bases. The CDR3 is 15 amino acids. Written as DNA, the CDR3 is TGCGCCAGCACTAGCGGGGGGGGGAGTCCCTACGAGCAGTACTTC. It codes for CASTSGGGSPYEQYF.

The V gene is TRBV4-1, the J gene TRBJ2-7, with D unresolved. CDR1 and CDR2 from the germline V gene are MGHRA and YSYEKL. The CDR3 is 13 amino acids. Trimming pared 0 bases from V and 6 bases from J, leaving 9 bases between. Here the CDR3 reads CASSQDRGTEQYF. The CDR3 bases are TGCGCCAGCAGCCAAGATCGAGGTACCGAGCAGTACTTC.

The chain combines TRBV6-2 or TRBV6-3 with TRBJ2-5, with D unresolved. Trimming removed 4 bases from V and 0 bases from J, with 12 bases in between. The CDR3 totals 15 residues. Germline V lookup: CDR1 MNHEY, CDR2 SVGEGT. CDR3 residues: CASSSPLVYQETQYF. CDR3 DNA sequence: TGTGCCAGCAGTTCCCCCCTAGTGTACCAAGAGACCCAGTACTTC.

The CDR3 sequence: CASSSGQVGTEAFF. The CDR3 bases are TGTGCCAGCAGCTCGGGACAGGTAGGAACTGAAGCTTTCTTT. This chain links TRBV7-3 with TRBJ1-1; 8 bases agree with TRBD1. V dropped 4 bases and J dropped 5; count of bases not matched to a gene: 6. The germline V gene encodes CDR1 SGHTA and CDR2 FQGTGA. CDR3 length equals 14 residues. Full variable domain (outside the CDR3, taken from reference TRBV7-3 and TRBJ1-1): GAGVSQTPSNKVTEKGKYVELRCDPISGHTALYWYRQSLGQGPEFLIYFQGTGAADDSGLPNDRFFAVRPEGSVSTLKIQRTERGDSAVYLCASSSGQVGTEAFFGQGTRLTVV.

This clone was observed once. J is TRBJ2-5 and V is TRBV5-4; 8 bases match TRBD2. This CDR3 has 12 residues. V trimming: 2 bases; J trimming: 10 bases; junction bases outside the gene matches: 4. Germline CDR1 and CDR2: SGHNT and YYREEE (reference sequence). CDR3 in amino acids: CASSFPGGDQYF. CDR3 DNA: TGTGCCAGCAGCTTTCCGGGAGGGGACCAGTACTTC.

This rearrangement joins TRBV5-1 to TRBJ1-5; possibly TRBD1 for D (5 bases). In germline, CDR1 is SGHRS, CDR2 YFSETQ. There are 13 residues in the CDR3. V dropped 2 bases and J dropped 6 bases, with 9 bases sitting between them. CDR3 DNA: TGCGCCAGCAGCTTTTCAGGGTTTCAGCCCCAGCATTTT. It translates to CASSFSGFQPQHF.

The table lists this clone with a few counts. The rearrangement links TRBV7-9 to TRBJ1-1; 8 nucleotides align to TRBD1. The length of the CDR3 is 13 residues. Germline V gives CDR1 SEHNR, CDR2 FQNEAQ (reference sequence). With V trimmed by 5 bases and J by 9 bases, 8 bases remained unmatched. The CDR3 DNA reads as TGTGCCAGCAGCGTGGGACAGGAAGATAAAGCTTTCTTT. Translating it yields CASSVGQEDKAFF.